The 21 T cell receptor beta chains listed next were all sequenced from one sample in a study of cytomegalovirus exposure and HLA in healthy donors. TCRdb's table, derived via immunoSEQ multiplex PCR, lists solely in-frame clones and lacks some. Of some 150,000 clones in the sample, 80% to 95% were seen once. The material sequenced was PBMCs. The origin of the receptors is a man between 18 and 35 years old in good health and CMV-seronegative.

This chain links TRBV19 with TRBJ2-1; D is ambiguous. V dropped 3 bases and J dropped 7 bases, with 22 bases sitting between them. CDR1 and CDR2 from the germline V gene are LNHDA and SQIVND (reference sequence). The CDR3 is made up of 17 amino acids. This chain's CDR3 is CASSIVPIASMMNEQFF. CDR3 nucleotides: TGTGCCAGTAGTATTGTCCCCATCGCTAGTATGATGAATGAGCAGTTCTTC.

This clone showed up just once. This chain uses TRBV7-8 with TRBJ1-4; tentatively, D is TRBD1 (6 bases). In germline, CDR1 is SGHVS, CDR2 FQNEAQ. V was shortened by 5 bases and J by 0 bases, with 19 bases between the two germline ends. The CDR3 totals 18 residues. In nucleotides, the CDR3 is TGTGCCAGCAGCGGGCGTGGGGCAGGGGCCGCAACTAATGAAAAACTGTTTTTT. Translation gives CASSGRGAGAATNEKLFF.

This clone was seen more than once but under ten times. This rearrangement joins TRBV4-1 to TRBJ2-7, with no clear D. Germline V gives CDR1 MGHRA, CDR2 YSYEKL. V was pared by 0 bases and J by 7 bases, with 10 bases between. CDR3 length: 13 residues. For the CDR3, the DNA is TGCGCCAGCAGCCAAGAGCCCACCCGGGAGCAGTACTTC. Its protein product is CASSQEPTREQYF.

The gene calls are TRBV27 and TRBJ2-2; TRBD1 matches at 7 bases. CDR1 and CDR2 (germline): MNHEY, SMNVEV (reference sequence). V was pared by 6 bases and J by 6 bases, with 7 bases of the junction left unmatched. This CDR3 is 14 amino acids long. CDR3 sequence: CASRRQGWPGELFF. The CDR3 DNA reads TGTGCCAGCAGGAGACAGGGTTGGCCCGGGGAGCTGTTTTTT.

V usage is TRBV6-5 and J usage is TRBJ1-2; D is possibly TRBD1 (6 bases). Germline values: CDR1 MNHEY, CDR2 SVGAGI. CDR3 size: 16 residues. V was shortened by 1 base and J by 6 bases, with 18 bases between the two germline ends. CDR3 in DNA: TGTGCCAGCAGTTACTTCGGGAGGGGGGGCCCGGATGGCTACACCTTC. It specifies CASSYFGRGGPDGYTF.

For the CDR3, the DNA is TGTGCCAGTATGATCCGGGACACCGATGAAGCTTTCTTT. The encoded protein is CASMIRDTDEAFF. The genes are TRBV19 and TRBJ1-1; the D gene is possibly TRBD1 (6 bases). V gave up 7 bases and J gave up 7 bases, with 16 bases separating them. This CDR3 comprises 13 residues. Germline-derived CDR1 and CDR2 are LNHDA and SQIVND (reference sequence).

V usage is TRBV7-9 and J usage is TRBJ2-5, with TRBD2 identical over 9 bases. Germline assignment: CDR1 SEHNR and CDR2 FQNEAQ (reference sequence). The length of the CDR3 is 16 residues. With 1 base clipped from V and 0 bases from J, the junction kept 3 bases outside the gene matches. CDR3 amino acids: CASSLGASGNQETQYF. The CDR3 DNA reads as TGTGCCAGCAGCTTAGGAGCTAGCGGGAACCAAGAGACCCAGTACTTC.

The CDR3 region is CATSSRDRFSSYNEQFF. CDR3 sequence (DNA): TGTGCCACCAGCTCCCGGGACAGATTTTCCTCCTACAATGAGCAGTTCTTC. The genes are TRBV15 and TRBJ2-1, with TRBD1 matching over 7 bases. CDR3 length: 17 residues. Trimming at V came to 5 bases and at J to 0 bases, leaving 10 bases not matched to a gene. Germline CDR1 and CDR2: LNHNV and YYDKDF (reference sequence).

CDR3 protein: CASRASGRSNEQFF. The CDR3 DNA sequence: TGCGCCAGCAGGGCTAGCGGGAGGTCCAATGAGCAGTTCTTC. J is TRBJ2-1 and V is TRBV4-1, with TRBD2 identical over 11 bases. The V segment lost 6 bases and the J segment 6 bases; nucleotides outside the gene matches: 4. This CDR3 comprises 14 residues. Per the germline V gene, CDR1 is MGHRA and CDR2 is YSYEKL.

The chain joins TRBV6-5 to TRBJ2-1; 7 bases map to TRBD2. V was clipped by 0 bases and J by 5 bases; unmatched bases: 7. The germline gives CDR1 MNHEY, CDR2 SVGAGI. This CDR3 has 16 residues. The CDR3: CASSYSGGSNNNEQFF. The CDR3 DNA is TGTGCCAGCAGTTACTCCGGCGGGAGTAACAACAATGAGCAGTTCTTC.

V usage is TRBV6-5 and J usage is TRBJ2-1; 8 bases align to TRBD1. The CDR3 has 14 residues. V dropped 6 bases and J dropped 5; count of bases not matched to a gene: 6. Germline values: CDR1 MNHEY, CDR2 SVGAGI. This chain's CDR3 is CASRYRGFNNEQFF. The CDR3 nucleotides read TGTGCCAGCAGATACAGGGGGTTCAACAATGAGCAGTTCTTC.

This clone was seen just once. The chain carries TRBV27 and TRBJ2-2, with TRBD2 identical over 8 bases. CDR3 length: 15 amino acids. The germline V gene has CDR1 MNHEY and CDR2 SMNVEV (reference sequence). CDR3 in DNA: TGTGCGAGCCGGCCCGGGAGGGTGAACACCGGGGAGCTGTTTTTT. Encoded protein: CASRPGRVNTGELFF.

This chain links TRBV4-1 with TRBJ2-7; D uncertain. Looked up from germline, CDR1 is MGHRA and CDR2 is YSYEKL. V shed 4 bases and J shed 4 bases, with 11 bases lying between them. The CDR3 runs to 13 residues. Here the CDR3 DNA reads TGCGCCAGCAGCCGACTGCCTGGTTACGAGCAGTACGTC. Its protein product is CASSRLPGYEQYV.

V usage is TRBV4-1 and J usage is TRBJ2-7; 11 bases map to TRBD1. CDR1 is MGHRA and CDR2 is YSYEKL in the germline V gene. The CDR3 spans 15 residues. Trimming took 4 bases from V and 3 from J; bases not matched to a gene: 5. The DNA for the CDR3 is TGCGCCAGCAGCCCGGGGACAGGGGGTTTCTACGAGCAGTACGTC. It specifies CASSPGTGGFYEQYV.

The genes are TRBV18 and TRBJ2-1; 7 bases match TRBD2. Trimming took 2 bases from V and 4 from J; bases not matched to a gene: 5. This CDR3 has 15 residues. Per germline, CDR1 KGHSH and CDR2 LQKENI. DNA for the CDR3: TGTGCCAGCTCACCAAAAGCGGGAATATACAATGAGCAGTTCTTC. The encoded protein is CASSPKAGIYNEQFF. The variable domain in full, completed from reference TRBV18 and TRBJ2-1, reads NAGVMQNPRHLVRRRGQEARLRCSPMKGHSHVYWYRQLPEEGLKFMVYLQKENIIDESGMPKERFSAEFPKEGPSILRIQQVVRGDSAAYFCASSPKAGIYNEQFFGPGTRLTVL.

The V gene is TRBV12-5, the J gene TRBJ1-1, with TRBD1 matching over 8 bases. The J segment lost 0 bases and the V segment lost 1 base, leaving 7 bases of the junction unmatched. CDR1 is LGHNT and CDR2 is FRNRAP in the germline V gene. The CDR3 consists of 17 residues. The CDR3 nucleotides read TGTGCTAGTGGTTTGGCCGGAACGGGACAGGTGAACACTGAAGCTTTCTTT. It translates to CASGLAGTGQVNTEAFF.

The chain uses TRBV27 and TRBJ1-4, with TRBD1 matching over 9 bases. Trimming at V came to 3 bases and at J to 8 bases, leaving 4 bases not matched to a gene. The CDR3 runs to 14 residues. Germline V lookup: CDR1 MNHEY, CDR2 SMNVEV (reference sequence). The DNA of the CDR3 is TGTGCCAGCAGTTTCGGGACAGGGAGGGAAAAACTGTTTTTT. It yields the protein CASSFGTGREKLFF.

Only one count was recorded for this clone. The gene calls are TRBV18 and TRBJ1-3, with D perhaps TRBD1 (5 bases). The CDR3 has 19 residues. Trimming pared 2 bases from V and 0 bases from J, leaving 20 bases between. The germline V gene encodes CDR1 KGHSH and CDR2 LQKENI. CDR3 DNA: TGTGCCAGCTCACCATTGGGCCCAGGGAACAGCGTCTCTGGAAACACCATATATTTT. Translating gives CASSPLGPGNSVSGNTIYF.

V is TRBV18 and J is TRBJ2-7; 7 positions agree with TRBD2. In germline, CDR1 is KGHSH, CDR2 LQKENI. This CDR3 comprises 15 residues. V dropped 3 bases and J dropped 0; count of bases not matched to a gene: 5. CDR3 sequence: CASSPGGTSSYEQYV. DNA for the CDR3: TGTGCCAGCTCACCGGGGGGGACCAGCTCCTACGAGCAGTACGTC.

The chain uses TRBV10-1 and TRBJ2-1; 9 bases are shared with TRBD1. The CDR3 is 15 amino acids. Germline V CDR1 and CDR2: WNHNN, SYGVQD (reference sequence). The junction had 8 bases not matched to a gene; V was cut back by 3 bases and J by 8 bases. The CDR3 region is CASSDPGQGSYEQFF. In DNA, the CDR3 is TGCGCCAGCAGTGATCCGGGACAGGGTTCCTATGAGCAGTTCTTC.

About this clone itself: Other DNA sequences in the sample encode the same CDR3. J is TRBJ2-5 and V is TRBV18; D not resolved. Between the trimmed V and J ends, which lost 3 bases and 1 base, there was a span of 3 bases. This CDR3 has 12 amino acids. Germline CDR1 reads KGHSH; CDR2 reads LQKENI. The CDR3 coding sequence is TGTGCCAGCTCACCCTCCCAAGAGACCCAGTACTTC. As protein: CASSPSQETQYF.